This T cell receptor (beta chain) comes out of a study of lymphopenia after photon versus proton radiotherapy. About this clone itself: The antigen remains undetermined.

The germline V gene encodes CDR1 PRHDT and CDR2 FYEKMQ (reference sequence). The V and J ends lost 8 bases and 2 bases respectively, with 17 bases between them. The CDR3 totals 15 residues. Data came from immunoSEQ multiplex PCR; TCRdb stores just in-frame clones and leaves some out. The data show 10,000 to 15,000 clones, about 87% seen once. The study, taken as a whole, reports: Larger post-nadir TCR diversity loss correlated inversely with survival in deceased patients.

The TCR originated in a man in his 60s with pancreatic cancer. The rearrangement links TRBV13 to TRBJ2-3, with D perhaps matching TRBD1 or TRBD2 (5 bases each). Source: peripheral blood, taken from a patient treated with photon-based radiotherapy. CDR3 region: CASGQRGGFTDTQYF. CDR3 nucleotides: TGTGCCAGCGGACAACGTGGGGGTTTCACAGATACGCAGTATTTT.